Detailed here is one T cell receptor beta chain. Its specificity is not known. The data originate from a study of OX40 agonist ivuxolimab in advanced cancers. Study overall: Those treated in dose escalation had hepatocellular carcinoma, melanoma, renal cell cancer or head and neck cancer. Two cutaneous melanoma patients and one hepatocellular carcinoma patient, three in all, had partial responses.

Losses at the gene ends were 1 base for V and 8 bases for J; bases not matched to a gene: 17. Germline V gives CDR1 SGHDT, CDR2 YYEEEE. This CDR3 spans 18 amino acids. Study-level results: The CD4+ and CD8+ T cells in the blood had expanded clonally by week 6 at 0.1 to 3.0 mg/kg. Low normalized clonal expansion also occurred in some nonresponding patients.

Clones were sequenced by immunoSEQ multiplex PCR, and TCRdb holds only the in-frame ones, with some missing. In the table there are 35,000 to 40,000 clones, roughly 80% of which are singletons. The receptor comes from an adult with an advanced solid tumor such as melanoma, head and neck, liver or kidney cancer. Here the sequenced sample was CD4+ or CD8+ T cells sorted from blood, taken in a trial of the OX40 agonist ivuxolimab. The chain joins TRBV5-6 to TRBJ2-1; 8 nucleotides align to TRBD2. For the CDR3, the DNA is TGTGCCAGCAGCTTGATTCAGGGGAGTAGCGGGGCCCGGCATGAGCAGTTCTTC. Its translation is CASSLIQGSSGARHEQFF.